The clone carrying this TCR beta chain showed up just a few times. Its specificity is unknown. This sample is drawn from a study of T-cell reconstitution after alpha-beta-depleted transplantation in children. Whole-study findings and limits: Expanded graft clones numbering several hundred reportedly gave rise to alpha-beta T cells about two months after transplant. Newly produced T cells mostly accounted for T-cell counts and diversity one year post-transplant.

Preparing the TCRbeta library involved the use of unique molecular identifiers. TCRdb redid the calling of the PCR reads with MiXCR, one entry per CDR3 protein. The sample consists of 450,000 to 700,000 distinct CDR3 sequences, 25% to 30% of them appearing once. Sequenced material: PBMCs, taken before TCRalphabeta/CD19-depleted stem cell transplant. The source is a boy under two years old with Wiskott-Aldrich syndrome, due to receive a stem cell transplant.

The DNA for the CDR3 is TGCGCCAGCAGCTTGCTCGGGGGCAATGAGCAGTTCTTC. It codes for CASSLLGGNEQFF. The genes are TRBV5-1 and TRBJ2-1, with D possibly being TRBD2 (6 bases). This CDR3 is 13 amino acids long. V was cut by 1 base and J by 6 bases, with 8 bases left in between. Per germline, CDR1 SGHRS and CDR2 YFSETQ.